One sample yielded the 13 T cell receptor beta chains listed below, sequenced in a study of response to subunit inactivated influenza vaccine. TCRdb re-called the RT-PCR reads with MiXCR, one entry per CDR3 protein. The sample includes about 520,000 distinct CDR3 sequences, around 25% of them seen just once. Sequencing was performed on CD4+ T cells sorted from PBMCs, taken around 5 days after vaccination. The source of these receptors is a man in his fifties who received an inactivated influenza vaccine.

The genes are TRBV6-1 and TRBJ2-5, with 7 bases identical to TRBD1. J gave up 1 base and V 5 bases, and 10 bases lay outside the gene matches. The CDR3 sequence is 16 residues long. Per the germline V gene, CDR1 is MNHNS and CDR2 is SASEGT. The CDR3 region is CASSPIRGIFQETQYF. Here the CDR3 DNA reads TGTGCCAGCAGTCCTATCAGGGGGATCTTCCAAGAGACCCAGTACTTC.

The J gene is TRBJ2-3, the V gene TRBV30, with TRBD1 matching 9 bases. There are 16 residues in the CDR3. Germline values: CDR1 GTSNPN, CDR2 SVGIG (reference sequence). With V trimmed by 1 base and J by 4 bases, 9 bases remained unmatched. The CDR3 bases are TGTGCCTGGAGTGGTCCCACAGGGGGCTTGTCAGATACGCAGTATTTT. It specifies CAWSGPTGGLSDTQYF.

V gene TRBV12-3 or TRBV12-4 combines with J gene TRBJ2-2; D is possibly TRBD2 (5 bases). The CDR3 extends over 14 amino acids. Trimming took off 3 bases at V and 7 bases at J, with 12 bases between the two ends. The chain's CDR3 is CASSLPGWGGELFF. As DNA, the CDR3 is TGTGCCAGCAGTTTGCCGGGGTGGGGCGGGGAGCTGTTTTTT.

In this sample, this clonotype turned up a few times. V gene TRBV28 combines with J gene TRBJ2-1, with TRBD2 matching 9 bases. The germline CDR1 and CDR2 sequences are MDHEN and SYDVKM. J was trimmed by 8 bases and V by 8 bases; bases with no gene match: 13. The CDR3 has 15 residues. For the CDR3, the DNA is TGTGCCAGCTCTGGACTAGCGCCACTGCGGGATGAGCAGTTCTTC. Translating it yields CASSGLAPLRDEQFF.

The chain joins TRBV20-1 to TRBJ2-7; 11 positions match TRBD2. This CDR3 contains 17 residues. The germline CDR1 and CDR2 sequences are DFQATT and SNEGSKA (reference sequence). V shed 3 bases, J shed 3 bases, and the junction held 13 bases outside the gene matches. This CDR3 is CSASSSGRWEGGYEQYF. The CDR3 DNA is TGCAGTGCTAGTTCTAGCGGGAGGTGGGAAGGTGGCTACGAGCAGTACTTC.

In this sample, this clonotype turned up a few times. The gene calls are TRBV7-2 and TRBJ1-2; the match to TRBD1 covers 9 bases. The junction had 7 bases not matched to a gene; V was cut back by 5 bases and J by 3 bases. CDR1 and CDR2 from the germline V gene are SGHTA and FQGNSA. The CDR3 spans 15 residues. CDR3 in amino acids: CASSTGQGWDYGYTF. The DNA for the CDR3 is TGTGCCAGCAGCACAGGACAGGGGTGGGACTATGGCTACACCTTC.

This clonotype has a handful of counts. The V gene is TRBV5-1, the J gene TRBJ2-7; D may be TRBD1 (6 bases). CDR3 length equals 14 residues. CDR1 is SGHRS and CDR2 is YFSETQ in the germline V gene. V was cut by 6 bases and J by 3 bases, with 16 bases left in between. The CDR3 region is CASNEIQGGYEQYF. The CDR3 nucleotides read TGCGCCAGCAACGAAATACAGGGCGGCTACGAGCAGTACTTC.

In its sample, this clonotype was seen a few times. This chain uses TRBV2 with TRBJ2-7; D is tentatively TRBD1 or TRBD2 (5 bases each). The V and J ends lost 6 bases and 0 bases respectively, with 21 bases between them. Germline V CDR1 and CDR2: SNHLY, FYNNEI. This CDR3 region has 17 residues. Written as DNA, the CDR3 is TGTGCCAGCAGACTACCCCCTGGGGCTGGGAGCTCCTACGAGCAGTACTTC. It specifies CASRLPPGAGSSYEQYF.

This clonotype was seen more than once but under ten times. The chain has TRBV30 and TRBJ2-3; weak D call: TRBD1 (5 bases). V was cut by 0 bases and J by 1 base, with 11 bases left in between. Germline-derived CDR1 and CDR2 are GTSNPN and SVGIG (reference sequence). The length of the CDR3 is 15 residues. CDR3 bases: TGTGCCTGGAGTGTAGGGGCTAGTGGCACAGATACGCAGTATTTT. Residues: CAWSVGASGTDTQYF.

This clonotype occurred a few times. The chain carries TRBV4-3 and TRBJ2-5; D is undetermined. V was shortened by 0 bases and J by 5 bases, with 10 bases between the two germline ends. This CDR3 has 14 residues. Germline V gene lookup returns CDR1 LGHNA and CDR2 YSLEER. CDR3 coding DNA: TGCGCCAGCAGCCAAGATCCGCGTTCGGAGACCCAGTACTTC. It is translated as CASSQDPRSETQYF.

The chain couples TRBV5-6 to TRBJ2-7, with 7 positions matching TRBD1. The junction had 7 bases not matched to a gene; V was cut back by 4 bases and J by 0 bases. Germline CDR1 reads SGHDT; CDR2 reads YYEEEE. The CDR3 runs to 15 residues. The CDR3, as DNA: TGTGCCAGCAGCAACCGGGACAGAGACTCCTACGAGCAGTACTTC. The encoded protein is CASSNRDRDSYEQYF.

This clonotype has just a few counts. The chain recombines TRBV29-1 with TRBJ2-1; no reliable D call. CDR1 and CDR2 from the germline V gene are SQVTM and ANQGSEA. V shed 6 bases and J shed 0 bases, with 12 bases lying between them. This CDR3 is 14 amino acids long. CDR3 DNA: TGCAGCGTCAAGACTCGCCTCTCCTACAATGAGCAGTTCTTC. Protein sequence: CSVKTRLSYNEQFF.

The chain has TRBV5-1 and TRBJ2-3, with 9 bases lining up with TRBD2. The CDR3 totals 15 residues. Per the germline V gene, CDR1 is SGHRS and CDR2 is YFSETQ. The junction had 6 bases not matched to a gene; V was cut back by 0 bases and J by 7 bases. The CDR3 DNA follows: TGCGCCAGCAGCTTGGCTGTGACTAGCGGAAATACGCAGTATTTT. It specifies CASSLAVTSGNTQYF. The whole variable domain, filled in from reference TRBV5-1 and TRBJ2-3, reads KAGVTQTPRYLIKTRGQQVTLSCSPISGHRSVSWYQQTPGQGLQFLFEYFSETQRNKGNFPGRFSGRQFSNSRSEMNVSTLELGDSALYLCASSLAVTSGNTQYFGPGTRLTVL.